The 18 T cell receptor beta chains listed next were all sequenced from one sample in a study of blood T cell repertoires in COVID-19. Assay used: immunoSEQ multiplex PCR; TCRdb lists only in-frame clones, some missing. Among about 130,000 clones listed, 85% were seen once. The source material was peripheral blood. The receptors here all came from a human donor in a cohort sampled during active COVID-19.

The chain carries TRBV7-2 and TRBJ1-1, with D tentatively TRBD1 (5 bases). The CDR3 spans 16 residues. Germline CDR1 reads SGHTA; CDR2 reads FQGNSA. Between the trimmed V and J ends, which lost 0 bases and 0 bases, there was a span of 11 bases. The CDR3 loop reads CASSLAGRTLNTEAFF. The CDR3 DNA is TGTGCCAGCAGCTTAGCGGGTAGGACACTGAACACTGAAGCTTTCTTT.

CDR3 coding DNA: TGTGCCAGCAGCTCTTCCGGGACTAGCTCCTACGAGCAGTACGTC. This gives the protein CASSSSGTSSYEQYV. V usage is TRBV5-6 and J usage is TRBJ2-7; 8 nucleotides line up with TRBD2. CDR3 length: 15 residues. The germline V gene encodes CDR1 SGHDT and CDR2 YYEEEE. Trimming at V came to 3 bases and at J to 0 bases, leaving 5 bases not matched to a gene.

CDR3 sequence reads: CASSHGLGLAVYEQYF. CDR3 DNA: TGCGCCAGCAGCCATGGGCTGGGCCTAGCGGTGTACGAGCAGTACTTC. This chain joins TRBV4-3 and TRBJ2-7, with 7 bases fitting TRBD2. J gave up 4 bases and V 3 bases, and 12 bases lay outside the gene matches. CDR1 and CDR2 (germline): LGHNA, YSLEER. The CDR3 is 16 amino acids.

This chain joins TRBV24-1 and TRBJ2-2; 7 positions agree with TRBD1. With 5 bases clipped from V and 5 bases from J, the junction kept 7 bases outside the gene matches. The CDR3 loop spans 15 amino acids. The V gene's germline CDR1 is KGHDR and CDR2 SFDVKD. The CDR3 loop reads CATSVGGQETGELFF. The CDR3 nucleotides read TGTGCCACCAGTGTCGGAGGACAGGAGACCGGGGAGCTGTTTTTT.

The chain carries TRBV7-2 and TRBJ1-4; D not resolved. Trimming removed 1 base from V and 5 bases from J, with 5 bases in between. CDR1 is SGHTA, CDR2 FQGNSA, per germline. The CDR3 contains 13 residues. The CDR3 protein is CASSLVSNEKLFF. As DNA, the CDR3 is TGTGCCAGCAGCTTAGTTTCGAATGAAAAACTGTTTTTT. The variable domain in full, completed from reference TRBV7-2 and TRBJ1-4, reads GAGVSQSPSNKVTEKGKDVELRCDPISGHTALYWYRQSLGQGLEFLIYFQGNSAPDKSGLPSDRFSAERTGGSVSTLTIQRTQQEDSAVYLCASSLVSNEKLFFGSGTQLSVL.

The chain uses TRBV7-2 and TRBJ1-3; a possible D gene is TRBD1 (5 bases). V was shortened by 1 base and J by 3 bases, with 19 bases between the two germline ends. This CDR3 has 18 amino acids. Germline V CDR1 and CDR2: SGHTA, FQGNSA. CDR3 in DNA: TGTGCCAGCAGCTTAGGTCTATTCCGGGGGTCCAGTGGAAACACCATATATTTT. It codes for CASSLGLFRGSSGNTIYF.

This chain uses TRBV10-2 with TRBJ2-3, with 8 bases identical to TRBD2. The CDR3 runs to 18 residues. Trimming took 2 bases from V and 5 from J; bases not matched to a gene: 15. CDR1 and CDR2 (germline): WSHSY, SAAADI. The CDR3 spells CASSEMPRASGSKDTQYF. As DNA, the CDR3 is TGCGCCAGCAGTGAGATGCCTCGGGCTAGCGGGTCCAAAGATACGCAGTATTTT.

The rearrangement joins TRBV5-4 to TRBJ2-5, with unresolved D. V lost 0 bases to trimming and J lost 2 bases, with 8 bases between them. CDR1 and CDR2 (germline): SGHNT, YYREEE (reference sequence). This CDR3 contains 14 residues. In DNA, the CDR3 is TGTGCCAGCAGCTTGGAACGCAGACAAGAGACCCAGTACTTC. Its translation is CASSLERRQETQYF.

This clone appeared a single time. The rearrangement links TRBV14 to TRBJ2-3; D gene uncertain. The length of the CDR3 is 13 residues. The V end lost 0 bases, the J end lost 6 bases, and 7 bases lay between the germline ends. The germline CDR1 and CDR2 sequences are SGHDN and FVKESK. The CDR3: CASSQDSWDTQYF. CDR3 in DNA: TGTGCCAGCAGCCAAGATAGTTGGGATACGCAGTATTTT. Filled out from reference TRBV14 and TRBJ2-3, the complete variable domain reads EAGVTQFPSHSVIEKGQTVTLRCDPISGHDNLYWYRRVMGKEIKFLLHFVKESKQDESGMPNNRFLAERTGGTYSTLKVQPAELEDSGVYFCASSQDSWDTQYFGPGTRLTVL.

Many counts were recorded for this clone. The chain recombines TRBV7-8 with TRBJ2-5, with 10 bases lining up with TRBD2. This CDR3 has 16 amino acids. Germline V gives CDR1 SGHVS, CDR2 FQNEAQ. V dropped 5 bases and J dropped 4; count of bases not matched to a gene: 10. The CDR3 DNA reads TGTGCCAGCAGCCCAGCCAGCGGGGGGGCGGGAGAGACCCAGTACTTC. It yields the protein CASSPASGGAGETQYF.

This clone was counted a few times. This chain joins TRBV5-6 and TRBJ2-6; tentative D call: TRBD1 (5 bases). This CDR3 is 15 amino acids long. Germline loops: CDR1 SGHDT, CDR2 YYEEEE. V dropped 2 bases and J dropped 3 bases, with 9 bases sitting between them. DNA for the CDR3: TGTGCCAGCAGCTTTACAGGTCGTGGGGCCAACGTCCTGACTTTC. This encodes CASSFTGRGANVLTF.

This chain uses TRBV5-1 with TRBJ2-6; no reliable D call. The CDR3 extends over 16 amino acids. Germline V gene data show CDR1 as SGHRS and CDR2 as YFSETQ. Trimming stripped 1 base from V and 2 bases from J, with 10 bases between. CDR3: CASSLQVLTGANVLTF. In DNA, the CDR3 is TGCGCCAGCAGCTTGCAGGTCTTGACTGGGGCCAACGTCCTGACTTTC.

CDR3 loop: CATSEGTGALNTDTQYF. The CDR3 nucleotides read TGTGCCACCAGTGAGGGTACAGGGGCGCTAAACACAGATACGCAGTATTTT. The chain joins TRBV24-1 to TRBJ2-3, with 7 bases identical to TRBD1. In germline, CDR1 is KGHDR, CDR2 SFDVKD. The CDR3 length is 17 residues. After removal of 4 bases from V and 2 bases from J, the junction contained 11 bases not matched to a gene.

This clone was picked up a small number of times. As DNA, the CDR3 is TGCGCCAGCAGCCAAGATCTTCCGGCCGGAGGGAGGTATGGCTACACCTTC. Translated, it gives CASSQDLPAGGRYGYTF. The rearrangement uses TRBV4-1 and TRBJ1-2; D is unresolved. CDR1 is MGHRA and CDR2 is YSYEKL in the germline V gene. The CDR3 covers 17 residues. Trimming cost V 0 bases and J 5 bases, with 19 bases left between them.

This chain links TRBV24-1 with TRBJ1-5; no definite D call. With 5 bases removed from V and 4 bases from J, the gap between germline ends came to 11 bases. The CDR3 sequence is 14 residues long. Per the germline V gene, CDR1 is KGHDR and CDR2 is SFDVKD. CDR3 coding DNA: TGTGCCACCAGTGCAGGAGGGCGGAATCAGCCCCAGCATTTT. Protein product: CATSAGGRNQPQHF.

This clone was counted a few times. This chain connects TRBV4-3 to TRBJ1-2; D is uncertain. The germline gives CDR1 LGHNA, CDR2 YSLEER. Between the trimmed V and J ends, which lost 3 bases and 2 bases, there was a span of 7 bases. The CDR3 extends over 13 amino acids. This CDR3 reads CASSHERNYGYTF. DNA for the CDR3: TGCGCCAGCAGCCATGAGCGGAACTATGGCTACACCTTC.

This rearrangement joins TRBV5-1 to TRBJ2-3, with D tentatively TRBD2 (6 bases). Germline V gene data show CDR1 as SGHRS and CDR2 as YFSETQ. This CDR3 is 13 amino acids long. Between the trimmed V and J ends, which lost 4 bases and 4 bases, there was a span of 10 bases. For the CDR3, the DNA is TGCGCCAGCAGCGGAGGGCTCTCAGATACGCAGTATTTT. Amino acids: CASSGGLSDTQYF.

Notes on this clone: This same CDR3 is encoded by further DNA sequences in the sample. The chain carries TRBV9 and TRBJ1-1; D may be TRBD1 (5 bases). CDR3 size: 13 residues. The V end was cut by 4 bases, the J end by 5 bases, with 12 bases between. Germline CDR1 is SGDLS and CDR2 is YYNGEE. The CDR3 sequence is CASSLSGGTEAFF. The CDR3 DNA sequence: TGTGCCAGCAGCCTCAGTGGGGGGACTGAAGCTTTCTTT.